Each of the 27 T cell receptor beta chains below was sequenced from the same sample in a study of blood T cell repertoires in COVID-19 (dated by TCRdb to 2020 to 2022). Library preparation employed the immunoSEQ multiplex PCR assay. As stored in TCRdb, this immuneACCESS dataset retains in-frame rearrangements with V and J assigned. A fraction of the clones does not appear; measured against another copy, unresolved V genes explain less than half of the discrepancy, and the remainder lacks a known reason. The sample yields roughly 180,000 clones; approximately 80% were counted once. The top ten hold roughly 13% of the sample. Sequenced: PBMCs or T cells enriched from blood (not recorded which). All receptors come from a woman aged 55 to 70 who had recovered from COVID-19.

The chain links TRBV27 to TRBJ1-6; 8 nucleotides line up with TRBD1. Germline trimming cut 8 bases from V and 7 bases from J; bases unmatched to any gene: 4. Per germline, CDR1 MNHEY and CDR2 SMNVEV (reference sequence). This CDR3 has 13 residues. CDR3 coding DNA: TGTGCCAGCGCCAGGGGGCCGAATTCACCCCTCCACTTT. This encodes CASARGPNSPLHF.

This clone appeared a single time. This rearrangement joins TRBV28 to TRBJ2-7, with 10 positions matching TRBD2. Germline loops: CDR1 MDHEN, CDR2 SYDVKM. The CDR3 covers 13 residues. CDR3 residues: CASQREGRDEQYF. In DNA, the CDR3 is TGTGCAAGCCAGCGGGAGGGCCGCGACGAGCAGTACTTC.

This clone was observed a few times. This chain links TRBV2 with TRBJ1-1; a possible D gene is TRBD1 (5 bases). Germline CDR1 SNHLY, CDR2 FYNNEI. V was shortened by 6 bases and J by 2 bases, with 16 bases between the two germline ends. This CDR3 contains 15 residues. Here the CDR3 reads CASRNPFQGNTEAFF. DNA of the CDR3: TGTGCCAGCAGGAACCCCTTTCAGGGAAACACTGAAGCTTTCTTT. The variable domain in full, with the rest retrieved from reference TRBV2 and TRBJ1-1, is EPEVTQTPSHQVTQMGQEVILRCVPISNHLYFYWYRQILGQKVEFLVSFYNNEISEKSEIFDDQFSVERPDGSNFTLKIRSTKLEDSAMYFCASRNPFQGNTEAFFGQGTRLTVV.

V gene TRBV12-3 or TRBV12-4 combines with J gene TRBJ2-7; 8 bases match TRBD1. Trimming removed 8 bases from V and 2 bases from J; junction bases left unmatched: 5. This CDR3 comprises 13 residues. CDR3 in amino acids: CASAPTGAYEQYF. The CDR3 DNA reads TGTGCCAGCGCACCGACAGGGGCCTACGAGCAGTACTTC.

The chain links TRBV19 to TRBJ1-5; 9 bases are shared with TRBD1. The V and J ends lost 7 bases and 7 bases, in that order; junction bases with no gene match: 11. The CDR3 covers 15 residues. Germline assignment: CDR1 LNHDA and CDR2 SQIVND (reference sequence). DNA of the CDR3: TGTGCCAGTAACCCTTGGGACAGGGAACGACAGCCCCAGCATTTT. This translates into CASNPWDRERQPQHF.

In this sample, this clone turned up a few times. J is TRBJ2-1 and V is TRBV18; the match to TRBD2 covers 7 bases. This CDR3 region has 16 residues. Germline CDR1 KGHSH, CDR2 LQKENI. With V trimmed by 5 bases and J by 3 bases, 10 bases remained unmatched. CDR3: CASSSRGGPFYNEQFF. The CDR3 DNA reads TGTGCCAGCTCATCCCGGGGAGGGCCTTTCTACAATGAGCAGTTCTTC.

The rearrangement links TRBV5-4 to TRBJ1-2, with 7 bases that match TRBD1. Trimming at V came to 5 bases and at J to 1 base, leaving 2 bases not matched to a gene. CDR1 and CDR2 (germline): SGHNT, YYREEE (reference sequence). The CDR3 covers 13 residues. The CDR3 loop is CASRAGGNYGYTF. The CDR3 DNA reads TGTGCCAGCAGAGCAGGGGGTAACTATGGCTACACCTTC.

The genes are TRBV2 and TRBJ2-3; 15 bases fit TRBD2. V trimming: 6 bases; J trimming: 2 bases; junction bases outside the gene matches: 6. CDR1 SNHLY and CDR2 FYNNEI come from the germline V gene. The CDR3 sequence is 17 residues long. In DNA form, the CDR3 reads TGTGCCAGCAGGAAATGGACTAGCGGGAGGGCCACAGATACGCAGTATTTT. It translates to CASRKWTSGRATDTQYF.

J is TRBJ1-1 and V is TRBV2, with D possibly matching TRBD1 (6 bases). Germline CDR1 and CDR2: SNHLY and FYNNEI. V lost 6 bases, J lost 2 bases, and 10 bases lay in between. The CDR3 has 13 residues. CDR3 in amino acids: CASSAQGNTEAFF. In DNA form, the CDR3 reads TGTGCCAGCAGCGCACAGGGAAACACTGAAGCTTTCTTT. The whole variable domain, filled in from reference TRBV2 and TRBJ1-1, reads EPEVTQTPSHQVTQMGQEVILRCVPISNHLYFYWYRQILGQKVEFLVSFYNNEISEKSEIFDDQFSVERPDGSNFTLKIRSTKLEDSAMYFCASSAQGNTEAFFGQGTRLTVV.

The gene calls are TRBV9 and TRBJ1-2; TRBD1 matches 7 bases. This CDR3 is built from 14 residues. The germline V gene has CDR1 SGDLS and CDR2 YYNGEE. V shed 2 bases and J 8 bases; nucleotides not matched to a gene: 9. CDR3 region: CASSVAQGQGGYTF. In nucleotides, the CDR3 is TGTGCCAGCAGCGTCGCACAGGGGCAAGGAGGCTACACCTTC.

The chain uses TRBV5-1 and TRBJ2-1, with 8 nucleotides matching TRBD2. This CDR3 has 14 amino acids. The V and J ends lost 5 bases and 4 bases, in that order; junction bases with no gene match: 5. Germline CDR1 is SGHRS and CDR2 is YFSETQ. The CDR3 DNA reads TGCGCCAGCAGGGTTAGCGGGGAATACAATGAGCAGTTCTTC. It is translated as CASRVSGEYNEQFF.

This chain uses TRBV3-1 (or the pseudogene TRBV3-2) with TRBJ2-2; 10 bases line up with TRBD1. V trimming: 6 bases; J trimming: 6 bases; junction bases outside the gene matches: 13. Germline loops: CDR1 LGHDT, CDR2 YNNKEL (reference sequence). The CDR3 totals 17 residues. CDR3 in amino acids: CASSRDRGATSSGELFF. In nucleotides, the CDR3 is TGTGCCAGCAGTCGGGACAGGGGCGCGACATCTTCCGGGGAGCTGTTTTTT.

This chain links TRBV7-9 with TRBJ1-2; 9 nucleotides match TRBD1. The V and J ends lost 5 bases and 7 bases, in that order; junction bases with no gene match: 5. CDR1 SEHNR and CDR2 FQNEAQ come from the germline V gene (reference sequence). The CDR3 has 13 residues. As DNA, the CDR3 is TGTGCCAGCAGCAGGGACAGGGTAAGTGGCTACACCTTC. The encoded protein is CASSRDRVSGYTF.

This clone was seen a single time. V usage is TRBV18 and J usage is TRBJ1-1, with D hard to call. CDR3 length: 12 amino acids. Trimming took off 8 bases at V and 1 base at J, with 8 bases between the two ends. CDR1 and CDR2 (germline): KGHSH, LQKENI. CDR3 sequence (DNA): TGTGCCAGCGGCACATGGAACACTGAAGCTTTCTTT. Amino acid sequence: CASGTWNTEAFF.

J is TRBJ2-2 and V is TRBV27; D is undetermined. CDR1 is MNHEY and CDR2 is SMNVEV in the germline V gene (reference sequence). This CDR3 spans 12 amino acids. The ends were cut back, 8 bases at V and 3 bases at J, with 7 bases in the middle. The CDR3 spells CASGQHTGELFF. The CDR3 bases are TGTGCCAGCGGGCAGCACACCGGGGAGCTGTTTTTT.

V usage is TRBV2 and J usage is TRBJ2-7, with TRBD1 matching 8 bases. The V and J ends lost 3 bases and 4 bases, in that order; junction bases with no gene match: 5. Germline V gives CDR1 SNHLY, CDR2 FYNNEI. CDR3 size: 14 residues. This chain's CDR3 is CASSDQGAGYEQYF. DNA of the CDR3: TGTGCCAGCAGTGATCAGGGGGCAGGGTACGAGCAGTACTTC. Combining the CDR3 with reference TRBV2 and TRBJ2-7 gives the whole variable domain EPEVTQTPSHQVTQMGQEVILRCVPISNHLYFYWYRQILGQKVEFLVSFYNNEISEKSEIFDDQFSVERPDGSNFTLKIRSTKLEDSAMYFCASSDQGAGYEQYFGPGTRLTVT.

The CDR3 bases are TGTGCCAGTAGTACTAGGTACAATGAGCAGTTCTTC. It encodes CASSTRYNEQFF. The chain links TRBV19 to TRBJ2-1; no reliable D call. The germline V and J ends were trimmed by 4 bases and 4 bases, with 5 bases remaining between them. The CDR3 consists of 12 residues. The germline V gene encodes CDR1 LNHDA and CDR2 SQIVND (reference sequence).

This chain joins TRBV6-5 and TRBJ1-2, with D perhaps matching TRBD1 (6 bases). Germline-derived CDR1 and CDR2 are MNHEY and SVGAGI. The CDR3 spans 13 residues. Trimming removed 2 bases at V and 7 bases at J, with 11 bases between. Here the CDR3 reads CASSYTRGAGYTF. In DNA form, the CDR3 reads TGTGCCAGCAGTTACACCAGGGGAGCTGGCTACACCTTC.

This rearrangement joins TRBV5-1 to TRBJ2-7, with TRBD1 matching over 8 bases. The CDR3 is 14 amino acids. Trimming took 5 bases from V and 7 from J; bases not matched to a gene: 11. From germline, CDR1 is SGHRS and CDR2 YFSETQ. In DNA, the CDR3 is TGCGCCAGCAGGCCTGGACAGGGAGTCTGGGAGCAGTACTTC. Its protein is CASRPGQGVWEQYF.

The CDR3 spells CASSVSGLLTGELFF. Here the CDR3 DNA reads TGTGCCAGCAGTGTATCGGGACTCCTTACCGGGGAGCTGTTTTTT. The rearrangement uses TRBV2 and TRBJ2-2; D is possibly TRBD2 (6 bases). With 4 bases removed from V and 5 bases from J, the gap between germline ends came to 14 bases. Germline V gives CDR1 SNHLY, CDR2 FYNNEI. The CDR3 is made up of 15 amino acids.

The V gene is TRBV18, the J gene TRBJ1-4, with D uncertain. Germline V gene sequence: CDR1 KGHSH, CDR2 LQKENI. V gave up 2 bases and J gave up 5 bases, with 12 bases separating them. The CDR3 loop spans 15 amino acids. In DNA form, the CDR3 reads TGTGCCAGCTCACCAGCGGCAGCCTTGAATGAAAAACTGTTTTTT. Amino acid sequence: CASSPAAALNEKLFF.

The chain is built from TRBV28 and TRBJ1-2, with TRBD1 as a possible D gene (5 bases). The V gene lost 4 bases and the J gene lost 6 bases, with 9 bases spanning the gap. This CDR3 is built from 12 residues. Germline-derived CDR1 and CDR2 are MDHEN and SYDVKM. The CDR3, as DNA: TGTGCCAGCAGTTCGGGAGGGGATGGCTACACCTTC. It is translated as CASSSGGDGYTF.

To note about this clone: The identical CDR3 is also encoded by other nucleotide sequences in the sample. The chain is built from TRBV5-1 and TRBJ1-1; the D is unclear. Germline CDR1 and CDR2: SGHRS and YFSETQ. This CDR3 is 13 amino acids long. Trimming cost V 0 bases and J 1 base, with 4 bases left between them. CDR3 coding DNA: TGCGCCAGCAGCTTGGCCGGGAACACTGAAGCTTTCTTT. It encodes CASSLAGNTEAFF. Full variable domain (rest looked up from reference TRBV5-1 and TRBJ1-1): KAGVTQTPRYLIKTRGQQVTLSCSPISGHRSVSWYQQTPGQGLQFLFEYFSETQRNKGNFPGRFSGRQFSNSRSEMNVSTLELGDSALYLCASSLAGNTEAFFGQGTRLTVV.

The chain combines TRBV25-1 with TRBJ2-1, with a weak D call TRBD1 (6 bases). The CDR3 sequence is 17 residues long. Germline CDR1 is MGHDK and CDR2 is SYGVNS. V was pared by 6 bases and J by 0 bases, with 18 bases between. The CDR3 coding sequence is TGTGCCAGCAGCGCCCCCCGGGGACACCTCTCCTACAATGAGCAGTTCTTC. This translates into CASSAPRGHLSYNEQFF.

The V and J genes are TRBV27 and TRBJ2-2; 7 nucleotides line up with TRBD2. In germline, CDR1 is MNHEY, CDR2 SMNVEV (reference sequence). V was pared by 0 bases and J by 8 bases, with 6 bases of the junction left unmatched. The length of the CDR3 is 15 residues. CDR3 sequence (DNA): TGTGCCAGCAGTTTATCCATAGCGGGTTTTGGGGAGCTGTTTTTT. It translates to CASSLSIAGFGELFF.

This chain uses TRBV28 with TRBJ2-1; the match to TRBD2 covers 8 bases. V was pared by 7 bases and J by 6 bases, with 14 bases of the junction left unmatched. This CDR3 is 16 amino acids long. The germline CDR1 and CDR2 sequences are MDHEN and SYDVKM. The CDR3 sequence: CASKLGRIAGTNEQFF. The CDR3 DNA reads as TGTGCCAGCAAGCTCGGAAGAATAGCGGGGACCAATGAGCAGTTCTTC.

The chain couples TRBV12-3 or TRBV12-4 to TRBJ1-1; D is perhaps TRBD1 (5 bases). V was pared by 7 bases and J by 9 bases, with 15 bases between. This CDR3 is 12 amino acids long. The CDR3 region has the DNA TGTGCCAGCACCCGGGACTCCCTGAAAGCTTTCTTT. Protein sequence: CASTRDSLKAFF.